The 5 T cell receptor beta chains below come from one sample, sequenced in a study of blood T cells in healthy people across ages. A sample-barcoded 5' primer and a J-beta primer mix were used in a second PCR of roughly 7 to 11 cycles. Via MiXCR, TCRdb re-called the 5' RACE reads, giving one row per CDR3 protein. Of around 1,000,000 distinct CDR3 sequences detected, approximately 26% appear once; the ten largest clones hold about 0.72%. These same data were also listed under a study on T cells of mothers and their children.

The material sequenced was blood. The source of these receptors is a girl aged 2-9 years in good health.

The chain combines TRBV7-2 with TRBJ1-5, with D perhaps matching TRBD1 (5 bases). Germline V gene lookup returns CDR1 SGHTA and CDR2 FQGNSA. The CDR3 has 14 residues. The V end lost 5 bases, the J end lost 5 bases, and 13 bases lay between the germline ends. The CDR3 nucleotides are TGTGCCAGCAGCGGGGCAGGGTTTTATCAGCCCCAGCATTTT. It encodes CASSGAGFYQPQHF.

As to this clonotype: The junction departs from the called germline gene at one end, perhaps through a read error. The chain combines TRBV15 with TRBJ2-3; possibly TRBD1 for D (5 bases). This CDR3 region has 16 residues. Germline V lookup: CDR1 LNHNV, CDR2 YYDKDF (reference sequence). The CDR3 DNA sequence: TGTGCCACCAGCAGAGGAGTAGGGGCACGCACACATACGCAGTATTTT. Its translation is CATSRGVGARTHTQYF. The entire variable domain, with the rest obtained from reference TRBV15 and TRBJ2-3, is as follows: DAMVIQNPRYQVTQFGKPVTLSCSQTLNHNVMYWYQQKSSQAPKLLFHYYDKDFNNEADTPDNFQSRRPNTSFCFLDIRSPGLGDTAMYLCATSRGVGARTHTQYFGPGTRLTVL.

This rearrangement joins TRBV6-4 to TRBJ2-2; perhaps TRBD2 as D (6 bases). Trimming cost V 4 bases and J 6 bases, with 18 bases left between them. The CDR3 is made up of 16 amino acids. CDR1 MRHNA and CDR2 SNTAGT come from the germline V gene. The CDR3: CASSGSGTASSGELFF. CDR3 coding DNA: TGTGCCAGCAGTGGATCCGGGACTGCTTCCTCCGGGGAGCTGTTTTTT.

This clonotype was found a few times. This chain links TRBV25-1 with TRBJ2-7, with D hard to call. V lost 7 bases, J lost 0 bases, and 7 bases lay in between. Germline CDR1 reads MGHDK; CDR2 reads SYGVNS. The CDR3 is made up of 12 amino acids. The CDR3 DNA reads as TGTGCCAGCACCGACAACTCCTACGAGCAGTACTTC. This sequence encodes CASTDNSYEQYF.

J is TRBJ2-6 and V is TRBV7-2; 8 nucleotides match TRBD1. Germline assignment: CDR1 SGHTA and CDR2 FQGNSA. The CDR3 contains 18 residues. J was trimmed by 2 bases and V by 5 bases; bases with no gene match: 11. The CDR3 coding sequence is TGTGCCAGCAGCACCTACGGACAGGGCCGCCCTGGGGCCAACGTCCTGACTTTC. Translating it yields CASSTYGQGRPGANVLTF.